This TCR beta chain comes out of a study of OX40 agonist ivuxolimab in advanced cancers. Overall study: Ivuxolimab, an agonist antibody against OX40 (CD134), was given to patients. Regarding the study as a whole: At doses 0.1 to 3.0 mg/kg, CD4+ and CD8+ clones expanded.

With baseline, cycle 4 day 1, and cycle 7 day 1 as timepoints, blood was sampled. Some clones are missing from TCRdb's copy, which holds only in-frame ones; the method was immunoSEQ multiplex PCR. This table has about 60,000 clones, about 88% appearing once. Of note for this clone: The antigen is not known.

CDR3 length: 14 residues. Germline V lookup: CDR1 LNHDA, CDR2 SQIVND (reference sequence). Trimming left V 2 bases short and J 3 bases short, with 11 bases between. The chain is built from TRBV19 and TRBJ2-7; either TRBD1 or TRBD2 may fit D (5 bases each). The material was CD4+ or CD8+ T cells sorted from blood, obtained in a trial of the OX40 agonist ivuxolimab. This sequence was found in an adult with an advanced solid tumor such as melanoma, head and neck, liver or kidney cancer. CDR3 in DNA: TGTGCCAGTAGTATAAGGCAGGGAGACTACGAGCAGTACTTC. Its translation: CASSIRQGDYEQYF.